This T cell receptor beta chain was found in a study of cytomegalovirus exposure and HLA in healthy donors. Study-level points and caveats: Most TCRs appeared rarely, but some public TCRs recurred in many donors.

Donors likely had unrecorded immune exposures despite being nominally healthy when sampled. This clone was observed a handful of times. As yet, its antigen is unknown. Both 60 Vbeta primers and 13 Jbeta primers went into the PCR. Clones were read by immunoSEQ multiplex PCR, and TCRdb kept only the in-frame ones, dropping some. The sample includes around 150,000 clones, around 10% of them seen just once. The length of the CDR3 is 14 residues. Germline assignment: CDR1 SQVTM and CDR2 ANQGSEA. The V gene end was trimmed by 4 bases and the J gene end by 4 bases; junction bases not matched to a gene: 3. The rearrangement joins TRBV29-1 to TRBJ2-2, with TRBD1 matching over 10 bases. Sequencing input: PBMCs. The source is a woman aged 40-49 years in good health and CMV-seropositive. This CDR3 reads CSVGGTGATGELFF. The DNA for the CDR3 is TGCAGCGTTGGCGGGACAGGGGCCACCGGGGAGCTGTTTTTT.